This T cell receptor beta chain was identified in a study of T-cell reconstitution after alpha-beta-depleted transplantation in children. Notes on the study in general: Reportedly, roughly two months post-transplant, alpha-beta T cells arose from several hundred expanded graft clones. Once a year had passed after transplant, T-cell counts and diversity came mostly from newly produced T cells.

V lost 6 bases and J lost 7; bases outside the gene matches: 18. Germline CDR1 is SGHTA and CDR2 is FQGNSA. The CDR3 contains 17 residues. A library of TCRbeta sequences, prepared with unique molecular identifiers, was generated. TCRdb fed the PCR reads into MiXCR, producing one record per CDR3 protein. The sample includes about 980,000 distinct CDR3 sequences, around 30% seen only once; the top ten take over 25%. This clonotype was counted a few times. Its matching antigen is unknown. The source of this sequence is a boy under two years old who had a stem cell transplant for SCID, so the T cells may come from the graft donor. The V and J genes are TRBV7-2 and TRBJ2-3, with TRBD2 matching over 8 bases. Sequences were derived from PBMCs, mostly from graft donor cells, sampled 360 days after TCRalphabeta/CD19-depleted stem cell transplant. The CDR3 protein is CASSSRSAGGLWNTQYF. The DNA for the CDR3 is TGTGCCAGCAGTTCCAGGAGTGCGGGGGGCCTTTGGAATACGCAGTATTTT.